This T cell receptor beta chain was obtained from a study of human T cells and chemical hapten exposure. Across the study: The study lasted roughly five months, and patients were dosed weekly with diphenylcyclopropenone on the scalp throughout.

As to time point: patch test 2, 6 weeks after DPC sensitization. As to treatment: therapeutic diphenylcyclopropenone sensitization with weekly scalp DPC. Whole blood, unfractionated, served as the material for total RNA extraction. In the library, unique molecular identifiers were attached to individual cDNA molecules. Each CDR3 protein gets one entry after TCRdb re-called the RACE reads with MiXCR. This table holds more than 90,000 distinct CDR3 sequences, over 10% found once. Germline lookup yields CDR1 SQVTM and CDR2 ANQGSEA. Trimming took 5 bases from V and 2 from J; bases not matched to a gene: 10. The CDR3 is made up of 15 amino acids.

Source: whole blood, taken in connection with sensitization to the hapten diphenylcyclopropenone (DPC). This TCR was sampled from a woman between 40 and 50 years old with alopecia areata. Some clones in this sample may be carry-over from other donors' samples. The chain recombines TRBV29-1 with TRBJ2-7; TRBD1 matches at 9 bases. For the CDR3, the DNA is TGCAGCGTTACAAATACAGGGGGCCAGACCTACGAGCAGTACTTC. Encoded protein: CSVTNTGGQTYEQYF.